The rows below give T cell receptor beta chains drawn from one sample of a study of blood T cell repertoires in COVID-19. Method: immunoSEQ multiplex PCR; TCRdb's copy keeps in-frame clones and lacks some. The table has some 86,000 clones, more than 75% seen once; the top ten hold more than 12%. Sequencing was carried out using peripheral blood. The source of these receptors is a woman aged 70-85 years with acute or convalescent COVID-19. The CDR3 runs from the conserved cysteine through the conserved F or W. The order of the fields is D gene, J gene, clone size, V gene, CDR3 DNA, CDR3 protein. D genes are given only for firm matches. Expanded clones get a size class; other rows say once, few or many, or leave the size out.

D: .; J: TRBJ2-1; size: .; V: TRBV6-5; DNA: TGTGCCAGCAGGACAGATTACAATGAGCAGTTCTTC; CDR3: CASRTDYNEQFF
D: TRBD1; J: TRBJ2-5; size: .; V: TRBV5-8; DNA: TGTGCCAGCAGCTTGGTTGTGACAGGGGGAGAGACCCAGTACTTC; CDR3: CASSLVVTGGETQYF
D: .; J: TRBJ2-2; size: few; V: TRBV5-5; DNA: TGTGCCAGCAGTTGGCGGCCTGAGGGCACCGGGGAGCTGTTTTTT; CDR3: CASSWRPEGTGELFF
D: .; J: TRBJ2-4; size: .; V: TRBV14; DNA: TGTGCCAGCAGCCAAGCTAAGGTGCAGGTCACAGGTATAGCCAAAAACATTCAGTACTTC; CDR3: CASSQAKVQVTGIAKNIQYF
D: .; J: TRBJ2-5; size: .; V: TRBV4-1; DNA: TGCGCCAGCAGCCAAGATCACGAAAGGGGCCAGACCCAGTACTTC; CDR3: CASSQDHERGQTQYF
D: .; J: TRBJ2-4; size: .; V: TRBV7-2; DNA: TGTGCCAGCAGCTTAGAGCAGAGCGGTGCCAAAAACATTCAGTACTTC; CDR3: CASSLEQSGAKNIQYF
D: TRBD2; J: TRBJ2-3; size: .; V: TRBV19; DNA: TGTGCCAGTAGTACTGGCGGGCGGGGGGCAGATACGCAGTATTTT; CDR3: CASSTGGRGADTQYF
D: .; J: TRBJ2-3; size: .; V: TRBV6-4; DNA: TGTGCCAGCAGTGAAAATCCAGGCACAGATACGCAGTATTTT; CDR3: CASSENPGTDTQYF
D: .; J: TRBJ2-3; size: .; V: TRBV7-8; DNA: TGTGCCAGCAGCCCTAGCACAGATACGCAGTATTTT; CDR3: CASSPSTDTQYF
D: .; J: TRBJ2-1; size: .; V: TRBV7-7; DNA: TGTGCCAGCAGCTTATCCCCCGGGGATGAGCAGTTCTTC; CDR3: CASSLSPGDEQFF
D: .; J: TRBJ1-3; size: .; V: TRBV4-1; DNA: TGCGCCAGCAGCCAAGATGAAACTGCTGGAAACACCATATATTTT; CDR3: CASSQDETAGNTIYF
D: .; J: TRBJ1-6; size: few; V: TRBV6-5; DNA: TGTGCCAGCAGTTATGGCGGGACGGGCTATAATTCACCCCTCCACTTT; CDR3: CASSYGGTGYNSPLHF
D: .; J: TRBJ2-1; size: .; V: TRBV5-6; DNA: TGTGCCAGCAGCTTTCAGGGAAGGAATGAGCAGTTCTTC; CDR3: CASSFQGRNEQFF
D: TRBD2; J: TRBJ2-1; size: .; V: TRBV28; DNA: TGTGCCAGCAGTTCCCCAAACCCGGGACTAGCGGGATCCTACAATGAGCAGTTCTTC; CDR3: CASSSPNPGLAGSYNEQFF
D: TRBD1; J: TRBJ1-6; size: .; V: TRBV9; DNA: TGTGCCAGCAGCGGTCCGGGACAGGGCACTTCACCCCTCCACTTT; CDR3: CASSGPGQGTSPLHF
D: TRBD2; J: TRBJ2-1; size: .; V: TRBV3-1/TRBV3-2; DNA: TGTGCCAGCAGCCAAGATTATATGGGGACTAGCGGGAGGGGTGTCTACAATGAGCAGTTCTTC; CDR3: CASSQDYMGTSGRGVYNEQFF
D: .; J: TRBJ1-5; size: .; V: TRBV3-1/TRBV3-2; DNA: TGTGCCAGCAGCCAAGACTGGGAGTTTAGCAATCAGCCCCAGCATTTT; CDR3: CASSQDWEFSNQPQHF
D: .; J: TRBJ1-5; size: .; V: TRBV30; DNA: TGTGCCTGGAGTGTTAGGGGGGGCTATCAGCCCCAGCATTTT; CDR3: CAWSVRGGYQPQHF
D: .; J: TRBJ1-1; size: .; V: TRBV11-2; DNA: TGTGCCAGCAGCTTAGGAGGAGAAGCTTTCTTT; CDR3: CASSLGGEAFF
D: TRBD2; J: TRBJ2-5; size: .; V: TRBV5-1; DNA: TGCGCCAGCAGCCTGACTAGCGGGAGGGTAGAGACCCAGTACTTC; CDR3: CASSLTSGRVETQYF
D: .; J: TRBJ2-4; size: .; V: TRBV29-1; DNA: TGCAGCGTTGTCGGCCCTCCGGGAAACATTCAGTACTTC; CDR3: CSVVGPPGNIQYF
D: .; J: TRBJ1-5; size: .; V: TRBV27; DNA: TGTGCCAGCAGTTTAACAGGGTTTGCTCAGCCCCAGCATTTT; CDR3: CASSLTGFAQPQHF
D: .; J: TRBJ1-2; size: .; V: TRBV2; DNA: TGTGCCAGCAGCCTATCGGGTCCCGCCGGAAGCTACACCTTC; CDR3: CASSLSGPAGSYTF
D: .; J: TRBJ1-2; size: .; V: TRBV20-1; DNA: TGCAGTGCTAGTCTAGGGGCCCTCCGTTCCTATGGCTACACCTTC; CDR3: CSASLGALRSYGYTF
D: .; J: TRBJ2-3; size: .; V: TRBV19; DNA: TGTGCCAGTAGTAACCCCGGGACTCCCGGGGTGGATACGCAGTATTTT; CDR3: CASSNPGTPGVDTQYF
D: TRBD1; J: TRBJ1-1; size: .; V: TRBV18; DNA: TGTGCCAGCTCACCGGGACAGAAGAACACTGAAGCTTTCTTT; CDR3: CASSPGQKNTEAFF
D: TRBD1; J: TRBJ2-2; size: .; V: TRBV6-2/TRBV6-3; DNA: TGTGCCAGCAGTCGCCGGACAGGGGCGCTCAACACCGGGGAGCTGTTTTTT; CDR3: CASSRRTGALNTGELFF
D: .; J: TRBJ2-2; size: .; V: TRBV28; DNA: TGTGCCAGCAGTTTCGGTACAGGGACCGGGGAGCTGTTTTTT; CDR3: CASSFGTGTGELFF
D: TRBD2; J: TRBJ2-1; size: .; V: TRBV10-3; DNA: TGTGCCATCAGCCTAGCGGACAATGAGCAGTTCTTC; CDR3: CAISLADNEQFF
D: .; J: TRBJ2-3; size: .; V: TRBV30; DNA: TGTGCCTGGAGTTCGGGGACAGATACGCAGTATTTT; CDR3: CAWSSGTDTQYF
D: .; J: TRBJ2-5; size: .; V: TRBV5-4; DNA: TGTGCCAGCAGCTTCCAGCGATCAAAAGAGACCCAGTACTTC; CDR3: CASSFQRSKETQYF